These T cell receptor beta chains were read from a single sample in a study of T cells after yellow fever vaccination. TCRdb reanalysed the 5' RACE reads using MiXCR and keeps one entry per CDR3 protein. This sample has 250,000 to 400,000 distinct CDR3 sequences, with roughly 4% found just once. The sequences come from PBMCs, collected 5 days after the yellow fever booster vaccination. The origin of the receptors is a man between 18 and 29 years old who received the YFV17D yellow fever vaccine. The CDR3 runs from the conserved cysteine through the conserved F or W. A D gene is named only where the DNA matches it firmly. Expanded clones are given a class, and other clones once, few, many or no size at all.

>TRBJ2-7|NA|TRBV5-1|NA
CASSLAWGMGYEQYF
TGCGCCAGCAGCTTGGCCTGGGGGATGGGCTACGAGCAGTACTTC
>TRBJ2-5|NA|TRBV28|NA
CASTPGRLGVSETQYF
TGTGCCAGCACCCCAGGAAGACTAGGGGTATCAGAGACCCAGTACTTC
>TRBJ2-3|many|TRBV12-3/TRBV12-4|NA
CASSLGDPETQYF
TGTGCCAGCAGTCTTGGGGACCCCGAGACGCAGTATTTT
>TRBJ2-6|NA|TRBV21-1|NA
CASPEEDSSGANVLTF
TGTGCCAGCCCAGAGGAGGATAGCTCTGGGGCCAACGTCCTGACTTTC
>TRBJ1-5|few|TRBV29-1|TRBD1
CSVADRDSNQPQHF
TGCAGCGTTGCCGACAGGGACAGCAATCAGCCCCAGCATTTT
>TRBJ2-7|few|TRBV7-9|TRBD1
CASSPAIGQESYEQYF
TGTGCCAGCAGTCCCGCTATCGGACAGGAAAGTTACGAGCAGTACTTC
>TRBJ1-2|NA|TRBV14|NA
CASRRTGSYGYTF
TGTGCCAGCAGACGTACAGGGTCCTATGGCTACACCTTC
>TRBJ2-1|NA|TRBV15|TRBD1
CATSRAPPGQGAFRRYNEQFF
TGTGCCACCAGCAGAGCACCCCCGGGACAGGGGGCATTCCGCCGATACAATGAGCAGTTCTTC
>TRBJ2-7|few|TRBV11-2|NA
CASSPGQGFYEQYF
TGTGCCAGCAGCCCGGGTCAGGGGTTCTACGAGCAGTACTTC
>TRBJ2-7|NA|TRBV5-1|NA
CASRNRDGHEQYF
TGCGCCAGCAGGAACAGGGATGGACACGAGCAGTACTTC
>TRBJ2-3|many|TRBV20-1|NA
CSASPLKGFTDTQYF
TGCAGTGCTAGCCCCCTAAAAGGGTTCACAGATACGCAGTATTTT
>TRBJ1-1|many|TRBV4-3|NA
CASSVGHKIGEAFF
TGCGCCAGCAGCGTAGGACATAAGATTGGTGAAGCTTTCTTT
>TRBJ1-2|many|TRBV18|TRBD1
CASSPWDRGYGYTF
TGTGCCAGCTCACCATGGGACAGAGGCTATGGCTACACCTTC
>TRBJ2-7|NA|TRBV11-2|NA
CASSRNRDPEQYF
TGTGCCAGCAGTCGCAACCGGGACCCCGAGCAGTACTTC
>TRBJ2-7|many|TRBV5-6|NA
CASSLLSREQYF
TGTGCCAGCAGCTTGTTGTCTCGCGAGCAGTACTTC
>TRBJ1-5|NA|TRBV12-3/TRBV12-4|NA
CASRTNEGPQHF
TGTGCCAGCAGGACAAATGAGGGGCCCCAGCATTTT
>TRBJ1-6|many|TRBV7-8|NA
CASSSQNYRATGPLHF
TGTGCCAGCAGCTCCCAAAATTACCGGGCAACGGGGCCCCTCCACTTT
>TRBJ2-1|few|TRBV18|TRBD2
CASSPISGGHNEQFF
TGTGCCAGCTCACCAATTAGCGGGGGGCACAATGAGCAGTTCTTC
>TRBJ2-3|few|TRBV20-1|TRBD2
CSARLAGDPGPDTQYF
TGCAGTGCGAGACTAGCGGGGGACCCGGGGCCAGATACGCAGTATTTT
>TRBJ2-2|few|TRBV7-9|NA
CASSWGGPNTGELFF
TGTGCCAGCAGCTGGGGGGGGCCGAACACCGGGGAGCTGTTTTTT
>TRBJ2-5|few|TRBV6-2/TRBV6-3|NA
CASSYSTGVSAETQYF
TGTGCCAGCAGTTACTCGACTGGGGTATCGGCAGAGACCCAGTACTTC
>TRBJ1-2|NA|TRBV7-9|NA
CASSFGASLYGYTF
TGTGCCAGCAGCTTCGGTGCCAGCCTGTATGGCTACACCTTC
>TRBJ2-5|NA|TRBV12-3/TRBV12-4|TRBD2
CASRGETSGVSETQYF
TGTGCCAGCAGGGGTGAGACTAGCGGGGTATCGGAGACCCAGTACTTC
>TRBJ1-1|NA|TRBV10-3|NA
CAISDRSGSNTEAFF
TGTGCCATCAGTGACAGGTCGGGTTCGAACACTGAAGCTTTCTTT
>TRBJ2-1|few|TRBV20-1|NA
CSSRWGGHFDNEQFF
TGCAGCTCCCGATGGGGGGGCCACTTTGACAATGAGCAGTTCTTC
>TRBJ2-1|few|TRBV7-9|TRBD1
CASSFTGDPYNEQFF
TGTGCCAGCAGCTTTACAGGGGACCCCTACAATGAGCAGTTCTTC
>TRBJ2-3|many|TRBV3-1|NA
CASSQQTGNTQYF
TGTGCCAGCAGCCAACAAACGGGAAATACGCAGTATTTT
>TRBJ1-3|few|TRBV4-1|NA
CASTNNDPSASGNTIYF
TGCGCCAGCACCAACAATGACCCCAGTGCCTCTGGAAACACCATATATTTT
>TRBJ1-5|few|TRBV12-3/TRBV12-4|NA
CASSLYGSSNQPQHF
TGTGCCAGCAGTTTGTATGGGTCTAGCAATCAGCCCCAGCATTTT
>TRBJ2-3|NA|TRBV12-3/TRBV12-4|TRBD2
CASSWTRADTQYF
TGTGCCAGCAGCTGGACTAGGGCGGATACGCAGTATTTT
>TRBJ2-5|many|TRBV7-6|NA
CASSLQGETQYF
TGTGCCAGCAGCTTACAGGGAGAGACCCAGTACTTC
>TRBJ2-5|many|TRBV6-6|TRBD2
CASSYFRPAGGPQETQYF
TGTGCCAGCAGTTACTTCCGGCCAGCGGGGGGCCCTCAAGAGACCCAGTACTTC
>TRBJ2-7|NA|TRBV10-3|NA
CAISETKPSYEQYF
TGTGCCATCAGTGAGACAAAGCCTTCCTACGAGCAGTACTTC
>TRBJ1-4|NA|TRBV6-2/TRBV6-3|NA
CASSPEGPNEKLFF
TGTGCCAGCAGCCCCGAAGGCCCTAATGAAAAACTGTTTTTT
>TRBJ2-1|many|TRBV4-3|TRBD2
CASSQSLTGGWDEQFF
TGCGCCAGCAGCCAATCTCTTACGGGGGGGTGGGATGAGCAGTTCTTC
>TRBJ2-7|NA|TRBV10-3|NA
CAISESSVEQYF
TGTGCCATCAGTGAGTCTAGCGTCGAGCAGTACTTC
>TRBJ2-3|many|TRBV12-3/TRBV12-4|NA
CASSFSNTRDTQYF
TGTGCCAGCAGTTTTAGCAACACAAGAGATACGCAGTATTTT
>TRBJ2-3|many|TRBV4-3|NA
CASSQDQETGTDTQYF
TGCGCCAGCAGCCAAGACCAAGAGACGGGCACAGATACGCAGTATTTT
>TRBJ1-1|NA|TRBV20-1|NA
CSARDQADRTEAFF
TGCAGTGCTAGAGATCAGGCGGATCGGACTGAAGCTTTCTTT
>TRBJ1-2|many|TRBV2|NA
CASSYEMVFYGYTF
TGTGCCAGCAGTTACGAAATGGTCTTCTATGGCTACACCTTC
>TRBJ1-6|many|TRBV29-1|NA
CSVATRQGKDSPLHF
TGCAGCGTTGCGACACGGCAGGGGAAGGATTCACCCCTCCACTTT
>TRBJ1-2|few|TRBV6-2/TRBV6-3|NA
CASRGYNPLRGYGYTF
TGTGCCAGCAGGGGATACAATCCGTTGAGGGGCTATGGCTACACCTTC